This note documents a single TCR beta chain sequence. The antigen remains unidentified. V lost 4 bases, J lost 6 bases, and 6 bases stayed unmatched. The germline V gene has CDR1 MNHEY and CDR2 SVGAGI. The CDR3 spans 14 residues. This record comes from a study of beta chain features in type 1 diabetes. Broader study findings: All four CD4+ subsets of Type 1 diabetes patients contained TCRB CDR3s that were moderately but significantly shorter.

Purities in excess of 95% were seen in all sorted populations. Sequencing targeted expressed TCRB transcripts, as all isolated RNA had been reverse transcribed. Profiled with immunoSEQ multiplex PCR; TCRdb holds only in-frame clones, not every one. The data hold 250,000 to 300,000 clones, with about 13% observed a single time. The V call is TRBV6-5, the J call TRBJ1-2, with 9 bases lining up with TRBD1. This receptor was taken from a man aged 30-40 years with type 1 diabetes. Sequenced: naive CD4+ T cells from blood. CDR3 region: CASSSPGQGNGYTF. CDR3 DNA: TGTGCCAGCAGTTCCCCGGGACAGGGAAATGGCTACACCTTC.